Sequencing of this TCR beta chain was carried out in a study of tumor and adjacent non-tumor tissue in lung cancer. For this clonotype: Given the absence of the conserved phenylalanine or tryptophan at the CDR3 end, a read error is likely.

This CDR3 region has 14 residues. Germline-derived CDR1 and CDR2 are SGHAT and FQNNGV. V was pared by 0 bases and J by 8 bases, with 12 bases between. Three rounds of nested PCR, following a modified ARM-PCR protocol, produced the TCRbeta library. Using its own MiXCR run on the multiplex PCR reads, TCRdb lists one record per CDR3 protein. This table holds more than 120,000 distinct CDR3 sequences, roughly 70% found once. The template was RNA from unsorted bulk tissue. The receptor comes from a man in his 60s with small cell lung cancer. Sequenced: lung tumor tissue. The J gene is TRBJ2-3, the V gene TRBV11-2; D is possibly TRBD1 or TRBD2 (6 bases each). For the CDR3, the DNA is TGTGCCAGCAGCTTAGATCTAGGGGGAGGTACGCAGTATCTT. Residues: CASSLDLGGGTQYL.